These 29 T cell receptor beta chains originate from one sample sequenced in a study of Ad26.COV2.S vaccination and SARS-CoV-2 variants. Repertoires were generated with immunoSEQ multiplex PCR, while TCRdb's copy carries only in-frame clones and drops some. The sample includes about 330,000 clones, approximately 87% of them seen just once. Treatment meaning: approximately 18 received Ad26.COV2.S at low or high dose, single or two shots; about five received placebo; per-sample allocation not given. It was on day 63 after the first vaccine or placebo injection that samples were taken. The input for sequencing was peripheral blood, taken in a trial of Ad26.COV2.S vaccine versus placebo. The source is a person aged 18-60 years who received the Ad26.COV2.S COVID-19 vaccine or a placebo.

This clone was seen more than once but under ten times. The CDR3 loop is CASFEGLRTEAFF. The CDR3 nucleotides are TGTGCCAGCTTCGAGGGGCTTAGGACTGAAGCTTTCTTT. The V gene is TRBV18, the J gene TRBJ1-1; D might be TRBD1 (5 bases). The V gene's germline CDR1 is KGHSH and CDR2 LQKENI. CDR3 length: 13 amino acids. V lost 7 bases to trimming and J lost 5 bases, with 14 bases between them.

The chain couples TRBV19 to TRBJ2-3; D gene ambiguous. V was pared by 3 bases and J by 8 bases, with 12 bases between. The length of the CDR3 is 13 residues. Germline CDR1 reads LNHDA; CDR2 reads SQIVND (reference sequence). CDR3 residues: CASSMPRLGTQYF. In DNA, the CDR3 is TGTGCCAGTAGTATGCCGCGGCTGGGTACGCAGTATTTT.

The chain carries TRBV28 and TRBJ2-1; D is unresolved. The V end was cut by 9 bases, the J end by 5 bases, with 14 bases between. CDR1 is MDHEN and CDR2 is SYDVKM in the germline V gene. There are 13 residues in the CDR3. The CDR3 here is CASSTRPHNEQFF. The CDR3 coding sequence is TGTGCCAGTTCGACGCGGCCCCACAATGAGCAGTTCTTC.

The chain recombines TRBV5-1 with TRBJ1-1; a possible D gene is TRBD1 (6 bases). Deletions cut 4 bases from V and 6 bases from J, with 19 bases between. This CDR3 region has 15 residues. The V gene's germline CDR1 is SGHRS and CDR2 YFSETQ. The DNA for the CDR3 is TGCGCCAGCAGCCTATCCTCAACAGGGATTGCTGAAGCTTTCTTT. Amino acids: CASSLSSTGIAEAFF.

The chain has TRBV11-3 and TRBJ2-2; 10 nucleotides line up with TRBD1. Germline V gene lookup returns CDR1 SGHNT and CDR2 YENEEA. With 0 bases clipped from V and 7 bases from J, the junction kept 8 bases outside the gene matches. This CDR3 comprises 17 residues. The CDR3 reads CASSLDSDRGSHGELFF. CDR3 coding DNA: TGTGCCAGCAGCTTAGATTCGGACAGGGGGTCCCACGGGGAGCTGTTTTTT.

The chain joins TRBV18 to TRBJ1-4, with D uncertain. The CDR3 length is 16 residues. Germline V gene sequence: CDR1 KGHSH, CDR2 LQKENI. V was cut by 1 base and J by 0 bases, with 9 bases left in between. The CDR3 is CASSPQRQPTNEKLFF. The CDR3, as DNA: TGTGCCAGCTCACCACAGCGGCAGCCAACTAATGAAAAACTGTTTTTT.

The chain couples TRBV2 to TRBJ1-3; D gene unclear. The CDR3 contains 16 residues. The ends were cut back, 9 bases at V and 0 bases at J, with 18 bases in the middle. Germline assignment: CDR1 SNHLY and CDR2 FYNNEI. CDR3 DNA sequence: TGTGCCAGTATACCGGATATGTTTACCTCTGGAAACACCATATATTTT. It translates to CASIPDMFTSGNTIYF.

This sequence joins TRBV6-6 and TRBJ1-4, with D perhaps TRBD1 (5 bases). The CDR3 totals 16 residues. Germline V gene lookup returns CDR1 MNHNY and CDR2 SVGAGI (reference sequence). V lost 6 bases to trimming and J lost 2 bases, with 16 bases between them. CDR3 loop: CASRPNSGPTNEKLFF. DNA of the CDR3: TGTGCCAGCAGGCCTAACTCAGGGCCGACTAATGAAAAACTGTTTTTT.

This chain links TRBV7-9 with TRBJ2-3; D is perhaps TRBD1 (6 bases). Germline V gives CDR1 SEHNR, CDR2 FQNEAQ (reference sequence). V was trimmed by 3 bases and J by 2 bases, leaving 12 bases between them. This CDR3 region has 15 residues. CDR3: CASSFSSGATDTQYF. The CDR3 nucleotides read TGTGCCAGCAGCTTTTCGTCAGGGGCCACAGATACGCAGTATTTT.

The chain links TRBV3-1 (or the pseudogene TRBV3-2) to TRBJ1-2; unclear D gene. CDR1 and CDR2 (germline): LGHDT, YNNKEL (reference sequence). Trimming took 4 bases from V and 5 from J, leaving 11 bases between them. The CDR3 runs 13 residues. In DNA form, the CDR3 reads TGTGCCAGCAGCCTTTTGTTGGGGTATGGCTACACCTTC. Translation: CASSLLLGYGYTF.

This clone was observed a single time. The genes are TRBV5-1 and TRBJ2-1; 12 positions match TRBD1. Germline V CDR1 and CDR2: SGHRS, YFSETQ. The CDR3 is 19 amino acids. The ends lost 2 bases at V and 0 bases at J; junction bases unmatched: 9. CDR3 region: CASSLTGTGGSGSYNEQFF. The CDR3, as DNA: TGCGCCAGCAGCTTAACCGGGACAGGGGGCTCTGGCTCCTACAATGAGCAGTTCTTC.

This clone has just one count. The V gene is TRBV19, the J gene TRBJ2-1, with 9 bases that match TRBD2. The CDR3 length is 14 residues. From germline, CDR1 is LNHDA and CDR2 SQIVND (reference sequence). V was clipped by 9 bases and J by 4 bases; unmatched bases: 7. The CDR3 spells CASSRLAEYNEQFF. The CDR3 coding sequence is TGTGCCAGCTCGAGACTAGCGGAGTACAATGAGCAGTTCTTC.

This clone came up once. The rearrangement links TRBV12-3 or TRBV12-4 to TRBJ1-4; tentatively, D is TRBD1 (5 bases). This CDR3 region has 13 residues. The V gene lost 6 bases and the J gene lost 12 bases, with 17 bases spanning the gap. The CDR3 coding sequence is TGTGCCAGCAGCCTAGGGCAGGGCACAGAACTGTTTTTT. Its protein is CASSLGQGTELFF.

The chain uses TRBV9 and TRBJ1-2; D not certain. The CDR3 is 16 amino acids. Trimming pared 6 bases from V and 8 bases from J, leaving 26 bases between. The V gene's germline CDR1 is SGDLS and CDR2 YYNGEE. CDR3 bases: TGTGCCAGCACCTCTCTCTACACCTACCCATCGGGAGGCTACACCTTC. It translates to CASTSLYTYPSGGYTF.

This clone was counted once. V is TRBV27 and J is TRBJ2-1, with D uncertain. CDR3 length equals 14 residues. V was trimmed by 1 base and J by 3 bases, leaving 7 bases between them. The germline gives CDR1 MNHEY, CDR2 SMNVEV (reference sequence). The CDR3 here is CASSLYAGYNEQFF. CDR3 sequence (DNA): TGTGCCAGCAGTTTATATGCAGGCTACAATGAGCAGTTCTTC.

This clone has just one count. The chain combines TRBV10-3 with TRBJ2-3, with 9 bases identical to TRBD2. Germline V gene data show CDR1 as ENHRY and CDR2 as SYGVKD. The CDR3 has 14 residues. V was clipped by 2 bases and J by 3 bases; unmatched bases: 0. The CDR3 here is CAISETSGTDTQYF. The CDR3 DNA follows: TGTGCCATCAGTGAGACTAGCGGGACAGATACGCAGTATTTT.

This clone was seen only once. Other DNA variants within this sample encode the same CDR3. This rearrangement joins TRBV12-3 or TRBV12-4 to TRBJ1-1; no clear D gene. The CDR3 covers 12 residues. The V gene lost 2 bases and the J gene lost 1 base, with 2 bases spanning the gap. CDR3 sequence reads: CASSLRNTEAFF. In DNA form, the CDR3 reads TGTGCCAGCAGTTTACGGAACACTGAAGCTTTCTTT.

The genes are TRBV5-1 and TRBJ1-4; 7 nucleotides match TRBD1. This CDR3 is built from 15 residues. Germline V gives CDR1 SGHRS, CDR2 YFSETQ. The V segment lost 3 bases and the J segment 3 bases; nucleotides outside the gene matches: 5. CDR3 protein: CASSYSGTANEKLFF. CDR3 in DNA: TGCGCCAGCAGCTACTCCGGGACAGCTAATGAAAAACTGTTTTTT.

This sequence joins TRBV5-4 and TRBJ2-2, with TRBD2 matching 7 bases. Germline trimming cut 4 bases from V and 1 base from J; bases unmatched to any gene: 7. Germline CDR1 SGHNT, CDR2 YYREEE (reference sequence). The CDR3 is 16 residues long. This CDR3 reads CASSPGSSGNTGELFF. The CDR3 coding sequence is TGTGCCAGCAGCCCCGGGTCTAGCGGGAACACCGGGGAGCTGTTTTTT.

The rearrangement links TRBV4-1 to TRBJ2-1; 8 nucleotides line up with TRBD2. CDR1 MGHRA and CDR2 YSYEKL come from the germline V gene. J lost 5 bases, V lost 5 bases, and 5 bases had no gene match. This CDR3 has 14 residues. CDR3 nucleotides: TGCGCCAGCAGCTTCCGGGGGGGGGACAATGAGCAGTTCTTC. It yields the protein CASSFRGGDNEQFF.

The genes are TRBV4-1 and TRBJ2-3; 7 bases fit TRBD2. Germline values: CDR1 MGHRA, CDR2 YSYEKL. V trimming: 1 base; J trimming: 0 bases; junction bases outside the gene matches: 4. The CDR3 is made up of 16 amino acids. The CDR3 loop reads CASSQVEAGSTDTQYF. The CDR3 DNA reads as TGCGCCAGCAGCCAAGTCGAAGCGGGGAGCACAGATACGCAGTATTTT.

CDR3 nucleotide sequence: TGTGCCAGCACTTCGGGTTCTAACTATGGCTACACCTTC. Translated, it gives CASTSGSNYGYTF. The V call is TRBV2, the J call TRBJ1-2, with no clear D. This CDR3 spans 13 amino acids. V lost 7 bases and J lost 0, with 9 bases in between. Germline V CDR1 and CDR2: SNHLY, FYNNEI.

This chain connects TRBV20-1 to TRBJ2-3; possibly TRBD2 for D (5 bases). The V end was cut by 7 bases, the J end by 7 bases, with 12 bases between. The germline V gene has CDR1 DFQATT and CDR2 SNEGSKA (reference sequence). The CDR3 length is 11 residues. In nucleotides, the CDR3 is TGCAGTGTCAGACGGGAAAATACGCAGTATTTT. Protein: CSVRRENTQYF.

CDR3 DNA: TGTGCCACCCAAAGTGACGACAATGAGCAGTTCTTC. Residues: CATQSDDNEQFF. The chain combines TRBV24-1 with TRBJ2-1; D is unclear. Germline V gene sequence: CDR1 KGHDR, CDR2 SFDVKD. The CDR3 has 12 residues. V lost 9 bases and J lost 5, with 10 bases in between.

This chain joins TRBV7-3 and TRBJ2-3; D is perhaps TRBD1 or TRBD2 (5 bases each). Trimming pared 5 bases from V and 2 bases from J, leaving 11 bases between. Germline CDR1 SGHTA, CDR2 FQGTGA. This CDR3 is built from 14 residues. The CDR3 is CASSPGPTTDTQYF. The CDR3 DNA reads as TGTGCCAGCAGCCCGGGACCGACCACAGATACGCAGTATTTT.

The J gene is TRBJ1-2, the V gene TRBV3-1 (or the pseudogene TRBV3-2); D is perhaps TRBD1 (6 bases). The ends were cut back, 0 bases at V and 2 bases at J, with 13 bases in the middle. Germline assignment: CDR1 LGHDT and CDR2 YNNKEL (reference sequence). CDR3 length: 16 residues. The CDR3 bases are TGTGCCAGCAGCCAAGATGGTAGGGGGTGGAACTATGGCTACACCTTC. Protein sequence: CASSQDGRGWNYGYTF.

This rearrangement joins TRBV5-6 to TRBJ2-1, with D possibly matching TRBD2 (6 bases). The CDR3 has 15 amino acids. V was pared by 4 bases and J by 3 bases, with 14 bases between. CDR1 and CDR2 from the germline V gene are SGHDT and YYEEEE. The CDR3: CASSPVGGNYNEQFF. As DNA, the CDR3 is TGTGCCAGCAGCCCCGTTGGAGGGAACTACAATGAGCAGTTCTTC.

The gene calls are TRBV4-3 and TRBJ1-3; D is unresolved. This CDR3 is built from 18 residues. Germline CDR1 and CDR2: LGHNA and YSLEER. V dropped 0 bases and J dropped 0 bases, with 15 bases sitting between them. The CDR3 bases are TGCGCCAGCAGCCAAGACCCGGCAGGCTCCTTCTCTGGAAACACCATATATTTT. It translates to CASSQDPAGSFSGNTIYF.

This chain links TRBV5-7 with TRBJ1-1; TRBD1 agrees at 7 bases. TRBV5-7 falls under the ORF class, with uncertain function. Losses at the gene ends were 3 bases for V and 5 bases for J; bases not matched to a gene: 10. The CDR3 covers 15 residues. The CDR3 sequence is CASSSRTGAGTEAFF. CDR3 bases: TGTGCCAGCAGCTCCCGGACAGGTGCGGGGACTGAAGCTTTCTTT.